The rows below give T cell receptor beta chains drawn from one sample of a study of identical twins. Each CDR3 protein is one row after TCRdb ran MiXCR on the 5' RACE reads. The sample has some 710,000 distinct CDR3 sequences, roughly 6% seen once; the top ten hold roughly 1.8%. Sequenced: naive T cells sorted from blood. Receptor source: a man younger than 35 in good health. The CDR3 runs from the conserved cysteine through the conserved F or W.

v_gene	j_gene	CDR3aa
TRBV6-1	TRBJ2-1	CASSPGQKQALDEQFF
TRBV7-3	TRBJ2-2	CASSSLTLFSGELFF
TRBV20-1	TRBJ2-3	CSARIPGEGADTQYF
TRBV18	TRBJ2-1	CASSPVRDDGQFF
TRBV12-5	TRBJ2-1	CASGSSGGRGNEQFF
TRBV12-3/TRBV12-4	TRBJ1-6	CASSSRQGAYNSPLHF
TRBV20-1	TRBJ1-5	CSATSWGQPQHF
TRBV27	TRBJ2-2	CASSWGGVHANTGELFF
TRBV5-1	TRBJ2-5	CASSLGFFQETQYF
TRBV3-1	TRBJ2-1	CASSQSGQGAYNEQFF
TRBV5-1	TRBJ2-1	CASSLAPKGGYNEQFF
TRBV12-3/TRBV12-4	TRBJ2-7	CASSLQDGSYEQYF
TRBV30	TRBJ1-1	CAWSVLDIEAFF
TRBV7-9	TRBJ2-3	CASSPSGGTGTDTQYF
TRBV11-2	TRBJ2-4	CASSLESVGKNIQYF
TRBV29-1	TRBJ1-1	CSAGGGGSNTEAFF
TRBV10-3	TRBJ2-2	CAIFSAGDTGELFF
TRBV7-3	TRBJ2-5	CASSPPPSGRGETQYF
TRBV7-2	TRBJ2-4	CASSFIGVNIQYF
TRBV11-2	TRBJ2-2	CASSLDSGTVNTGELFF
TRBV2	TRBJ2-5	CASWTLAGGLETQYF
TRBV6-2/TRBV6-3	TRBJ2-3	CASSQPGGRAFEADTQYF
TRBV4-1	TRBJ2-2	CASSPGLAGVRTGELFF
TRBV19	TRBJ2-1	CASKEGTYNEQFF
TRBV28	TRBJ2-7	CASSFTGGSYEQYF
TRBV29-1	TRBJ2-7	CSVDDLGGQYF
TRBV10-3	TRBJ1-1	CATLGGPEAFF
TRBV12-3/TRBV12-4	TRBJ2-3	CASSGQEGPTDTQYF
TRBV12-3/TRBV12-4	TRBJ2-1	CASTGGRDEQFF
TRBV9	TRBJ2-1	CASSDTSGIINEQFF
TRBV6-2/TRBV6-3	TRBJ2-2	CASSRRGRSGELFF
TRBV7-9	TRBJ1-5	CASSSPSQPQHF
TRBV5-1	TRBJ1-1	CASSLEGQGRTEAFF